This TCR beta chain was retrieved from a study of T cells and copy number aberrations in small-cell lung cancer. The study's findings and limits: Higher copy number aberration burden correlated negatively with tumor T-cell density, richness and clonality.

Only in-frame clones appear in the TCRdb table, and some are missing; sequencing was by immunoSEQ multiplex PCR. The table shows about 2,100 clones, with roughly 72% occurring only once. V was clipped by 0 bases and J by 5 bases, with 10 bases between them. The germline gives CDR1 MGHRA, CDR2 YSYEKL. The CDR3 covers 14 residues. As regards this clone: Its antigen remains unidentified.

The source material was tumor tissue. The receptor was isolated from a man aged 55 to 70 with small cell lung cancer. The rearrangement uses TRBV4-1 and TRBJ2-5, with D uncertain. CDR3 region: CASSQEEVGETQYF. The CDR3 DNA is TGCGCCAGCAGCCAAGAAGAGGTCGGGGAGACCCAGTACTTC.